The entry below gives a single T cell receptor (beta chain) sequence along with its context. This entry belongs to a study of T cell changes during pregnancy in multiple sclerosis. Profiling relied on immunoSEQ multiplex PCR, and the TCRdb table lists in-frame clones only, not all of them. The table includes about 55,000 clones, over 80% detected once. The TCR comes from a female donor with multiple sclerosis, enrolled in a pregnancy study. The source material was CD4+ T cells from peripheral blood mononuclear cells, sampled in the first trimester of pregnancy.

The CDR3 region is CASSPREAAIHEQYF. The CDR3 DNA follows: TGTGCCAGCAGCCCCCGCGAGGCGGCCATCCACGAGCAGTACTTC. The chain couples TRBV7-3 to TRBJ2-7; the D is unclear. The CDR3 is 15 amino acids. Trimming took 5 bases from V and 5 from J, leaving 19 bases between them. CDR1 SGHTA and CDR2 FQGTGA come from the germline V gene.